These 9 T cell receptor beta chains share one sample of origin, sequenced in a study of T cell repertoires in cytomegalovirus infection. TCRdb recomputed calls from the reads with MiXCR, one row per CDR3 protein. The sample yields under 200,000 distinct CDR3 sequences, roughly 9.8% seen once. Sequencing was done on a sample of PBMCs. Receptors were obtained from a human donor in good health (CMV status not recorded). Some clones in this sample may be carry-over from other donors' samples.

This clonotype came up a few times. The V gene is TRBV10-1, the J gene TRBJ1-1, with 7 bases fitting TRBD1. The CDR3 is 13 amino acids. J gave up 5 bases and V 6 bases, and 6 bases lay outside the gene matches. CDR1 is WNHNN and CDR2 is SYGVQD in the germline V gene (reference sequence). The CDR3 DNA reads TGCGCCAGCAGACAGGGGCTGGAGACTGAAGCTTTCTTT. Protein sequence: CASRQGLETEAFF.

This clonotype was counted at least ten times. The chain combines TRBV4-3 with TRBJ2-1; 9 bases line up with TRBD2. Germline CDR1 is LGHNA and CDR2 is YSLEER. Trimming cost V 0 bases and J 8 bases; bases outside gene matches: 8. The CDR3 totals 16 residues. The CDR3, as DNA: TGCGCCAGCAGCCAAGAGGGGACTAGCCGACTCGATGAGCAGTTCTTC. The encoded protein is CASSQEGTSRLDEQFF.

This clonotype has a count of ten or more. V is TRBV7-2 and J is TRBJ1-5; D ambiguous. The length of the CDR3 is 12 residues. V dropped 8 bases and J dropped 6 bases, with 11 bases sitting between them. Germline V CDR1 and CDR2: SGHTA, FQGNSA. As DNA, the CDR3 is TGTGCCAGCGGCCCACATGGTCAGCCCCAGCATTTT. This codes for CASGPHGQPQHF.

This clonotype was counted many times. The genes are TRBV12-3 or TRBV12-4 and TRBJ2-7, with a weak D call TRBD1 (6 bases). With 6 bases removed from V and 4 bases from J, the gap between germline ends came to 13 bases. The CDR3 is made up of 13 amino acids. In DNA, the CDR3 is TGTGCCAGCAGCACCGACAGGAAATACGAGCAGTACTTC. Residues: CASSTDRKYEQYF.

Note on this clonotype: Possible read error: a much larger clone is one base away. The chain joins TRBV7-2 to TRBJ2-2; 9 nucleotides line up with TRBD2. The J segment lost 5 bases and the V segment lost 6 bases, leaving 4 bases of the junction unmatched. Germline V CDR1 and CDR2: SGHTA, FQGNSA. This CDR3 contains 14 residues. CDR3 residues: CASSLGLATGELFF. The DNA of the CDR3 is TGTGCCAGCAGTTTGGGACTAGCTACCGGGGAGCTGTTTTTT.

This clonotype was counted a few times. The V and J genes are TRBV27 and TRBJ1-1; possibly TRBD1 for D (6 bases). V was shortened by 4 bases and J by 6 bases, with 12 bases between the two germline ends. This CDR3 has 13 amino acids. The germline CDR1 and CDR2 sequences are MNHEY and SMNVEV (reference sequence). The CDR3 DNA is TGTGCCAGCAGTTCTCACAGGGACCCTGAAGCTTTCTTT. Translating gives CASSSHRDPEAFF.

The chain has TRBV7-9 and TRBJ2-7; D may be TRBD1 (6 bases). The germline gives CDR1 SEHNR, CDR2 FQNEAQ (reference sequence). With 2 bases removed from V and 6 bases from J, the gap between germline ends came to 8 bases. The CDR3 has 12 amino acids. CDR3: CASSLTGREQYF. CDR3 DNA: TGTGCCAGCAGCTTAACAGGGCGCGAGCAGTACTTC.

This clonotype was detected ten times or more. The V gene is TRBV7-9, the J gene TRBJ2-1, with D possibly being TRBD1 or TRBD2 (5 bases each). V was pared by 7 bases and J by 10 bases, with 20 bases between. The CDR3 runs 14 residues. Germline CDR1 is SEHNR and CDR2 is FQNEAQ (reference sequence). The CDR3: CASTHGGLGIEQFF. DNA of the CDR3: TGTGCCAGCACCCATGGGGGTCTAGGCATCGAGCAGTTCTTC.

This clonotype was counted at least ten times. This chain links TRBV7-8 with TRBJ2-3, with 11 bases identical to TRBD2. The junction had 10 bases not matched to a gene; V was cut back by 5 bases and J by 3 bases. CDR1 SGHVS and CDR2 FQNEAQ come from the germline V gene. This CDR3 has 17 amino acids. The CDR3 here is CASSPPLTSGITDTQYF. CDR3 DNA sequence: TGTGCCAGCAGCCCCCCCTTGACTAGCGGGATTACAGATACGCAGTATTTT.